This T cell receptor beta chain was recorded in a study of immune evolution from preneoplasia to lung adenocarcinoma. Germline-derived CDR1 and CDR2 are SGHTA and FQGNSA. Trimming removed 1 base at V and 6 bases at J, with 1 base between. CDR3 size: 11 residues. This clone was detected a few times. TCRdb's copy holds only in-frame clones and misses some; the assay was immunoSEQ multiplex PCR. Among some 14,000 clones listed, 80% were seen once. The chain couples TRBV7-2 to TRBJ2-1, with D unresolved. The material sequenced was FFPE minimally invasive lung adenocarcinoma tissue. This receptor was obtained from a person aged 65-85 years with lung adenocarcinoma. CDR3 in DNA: TGTGCCAGCAGCTTAGTCAATGAGCAGTTCTTC. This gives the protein CASSLVNEQFF.